This TCR beta chain stems from a study of shared clonotypes between healthy human individuals. At deep level, the assay was performed. TCRdb keeps only in-frame clones here, not all; method: immunoSEQ multiplex PCR. The top ten hold 0.067% of the sample, which has 150,000 to 200,000 clones, approximately 92% seen once. Trimming shortened V by 1 base and J by 5 bases, and 3 bases separated the two germline ends. The V gene's germline CDR1 is LNHDA and CDR2 SQIVND (reference sequence). CDR3 length: 12 amino acids. This chain uses TRBV19 with TRBJ1-5, with D unclear. The receptor was derived from a woman in her 30s in good health. The specimen was naive CD4+ T cells sorted from blood. Subset indicated: CD45RA+ positively selected. The CDR3 protein is CASSIVYQPQHF. DNA of the CDR3: TGTGCCAGTAGTATAGTTTATCAGCCCCAGCATTTT.